The sample holds one count of the clone carrying this T cell receptor beta chain. These data originate in a study of cytomegalovirus exposure and HLA in healthy donors. From germline, CDR1 is SGHRS and CDR2 YFSETQ. This CDR3 comprises 14 residues. With 3 bases removed from V and 5 bases from J, the gap between germline ends came to 14 bases. It was with 60 Vbeta and 13 Jbeta primers that the PCR ran. Profiled with immunoSEQ multiplex PCR; TCRdb holds only in-frame clones, not every one. The repertoire holds around 90,000 clones, with approximately 86% as singletons. This sequence was found in a man aged 30 to 39 in good health and CMV-seropositive. Sequenced input: PBMCs. The chain couples TRBV5-1 to TRBJ1-1; D gene unclear. The CDR3 loop reads CASSSNPWETEAFF. The CDR3 region has the DNA TGCGCCAGCAGCTCGAACCCCTGGGAGACTGAAGCTTTCTTT.